The 29 T cell receptor beta chains below come from one sample, sequenced in a study of T cell responses to AZD1222 COVID-19 vaccine (dated by TCRdb to the early 2020s). What the time point label conveys for this sample: baseline before first vaccination. Receptors were amplified or captured by the immunoSEQ multiplex PCR assay. The table comes from immuneACCESS by way of TCRdb, which keeps in-frame sequences with V and J called. Part of the clones is missing from these tables; in studies checked, under half for an unresolved V gene and the rest for unknown reasons. The table for this sample lists around 170,000 clones; 90% of them were counted only once. The ten largest clones add up to around 1.5% of the sample. Source: peripheral blood, taken on day 0 of AZD1222 vaccination. The receptors come from an adult in good health.

The chain uses TRBV5-4 and TRBJ2-7; 9 bases are a match to TRBD1. Looked up from germline, CDR1 is SGHNT and CDR2 is YYREEE (reference sequence). The CDR3 consists of 14 residues. V was pared by 4 bases and J by 3 bases, with 5 bases of the junction left unmatched. CDR3 nucleotides: TGTGCCAGCAGCCCTGGGACAGGGAACTACGAGCAGTACTTC. Its protein product is CASSPGTGNYEQYF.

The rearrangement joins TRBV28 to TRBJ1-2; D is unresolved. Germline V CDR1 and CDR2: MDHEN, SYDVKM. The CDR3 spans 13 residues. V lost 3 bases, J lost 2 bases, and 7 bases lay in between. For the CDR3, the DNA is TGTGCCAGCAGTTTCAACAAGAACTATGGCTACACCTTC. Encoded protein: CASSFNKNYGYTF.

In DNA form, the CDR3 reads TGTGCCAGCAGTGTACGGGCCCTGAGGTCCTACAATGAGCAGTTCTTC. Translation gives CASSVRALRSYNEQFF. The J gene is TRBJ2-1, the V gene TRBV6-1, with D unresolved. With 4 bases removed from V and 1 base from J, the gap between germline ends came to 14 bases. There are 16 residues in the CDR3. Germline-derived CDR1 and CDR2 are MNHNS and SASEGT.

The CDR3 region is CATSRGLEGSTGELFF. The CDR3 coding sequence is TGTGCCACCAGCAGGGGACTAGAGGGTAGCACCGGGGAGCTGTTTTTT. The V and J genes are TRBV15 and TRBJ2-2; 8 nucleotides match TRBD2. The V gene's germline CDR1 is LNHNV and CDR2 YYDKDF (reference sequence). The trim removed 3 bases at V and 4 bases at J, leaving 7 bases unmatched. The CDR3 consists of 16 residues.

This chain connects TRBV4-1 to TRBJ1-2; D might be TRBD1 (5 bases). V was cut by 5 bases and J by 5 bases, with 24 bases left in between. The CDR3 covers 17 residues. Germline CDR1 is MGHRA and CDR2 is YSYEKL. CDR3 bases: TGCGCCAGCAGCTCCAGGTGGGGGTATGCGTCCCATTATGGCTACACCTTC. Translated: CASSSRWGYASHYGYTF.

V gene TRBV6-1 combines with J gene TRBJ1-1; unclear D gene. CDR3 length equals 12 residues. Germline-derived CDR1 and CDR2 are MNHNS and SASEGT. V shed 0 bases and J shed 2 bases, with 1 base lying between them. CDR3 in DNA: TGTGCCAGCAGTGAAGCTAACACTGAAGCTTTCTTT. Protein sequence: CASSEANTEAFF.

The chain employs TRBV5-1 and TRBJ1-3; D not resolved. V lost 6 bases to trimming and J lost 0 bases, with 10 bases between them. The CDR3 runs 14 residues. Germline CDR1 is SGHRS and CDR2 is YFSETQ. The CDR3 sequence is CASTSGSSGNTIYF. CDR3 coding DNA: TGCGCCAGCACCTCGGGGAGCTCTGGAAACACCATATATTTT. Variable domain in full (rest from reference TRBV5-1 and TRBJ1-3): KAGVTQTPRYLIKTRGQQVTLSCSPISGHRSVSWYQQTPGQGLQFLFEYFSETQRNKGNFPGRFSGRQFSNSRSEMNVSTLELGDSALYLCASTSGSSGNTIYFGEGSWLTVV.

J is TRBJ2-5 and V is TRBV24-1, with 10 bases identical to TRBD2. Germline CDR1 is KGHDR and CDR2 is SFDVKD. Unmatched junction bases numbered 6, after V lost 5 bases and J lost 1 base. This CDR3 has 16 amino acids. CDR3 in DNA: TGTGCCACCAGTGCCCTTTCTAGCGGGGGCCAAGAGACCCAGTACTTC. Protein product: CATSALSSGGQETQYF.

V and J are TRBV6-5 and TRBJ2-7; 8 bases line up with TRBD1. Germline V gives CDR1 MNHEY, CDR2 SVGAGI. V lost 7 bases and J lost 6; bases outside the gene matches: 8. The CDR3 length is 13 residues. CDR3 coding DNA: TGTGCCAGCACCGGACAGGGAAATCCCGAGCAGTACTTC. It translates to CASTGQGNPEQYF.

The chain combines TRBV6-5 with TRBJ1-3; no firm D call. Trimming took off 0 bases at V and 4 bases at J, with 13 bases between the two ends. The CDR3 contains 16 residues. Germline CDR1 reads MNHEY; CDR2 reads SVGAGI. CDR3 DNA: TGTGCCAGCAGTTACTCGAATCGGGGATACGGAAACACCATATATTTT. This encodes CASSYSNRGYGNTIYF.

The chain carries TRBV28 and TRBJ1-1; no reliable D call. V was pared by 2 bases and J by 0 bases, with 7 bases between. The CDR3 loop spans 14 amino acids. Germline lookup yields CDR1 MDHEN and CDR2 SYDVKM. In DNA form, the CDR3 reads TGTGCCAGCAGTTTACCTCAGTTGAACACTGAAGCTTTCTTT. It codes for CASSLPQLNTEAFF.

This clone was seen a handful of times. This CDR3 reads CASSLEGGGLNEQYF. The CDR3 region has the DNA TGCGCCAGCAGCTTAGAGGGGGGTGGCCTTAACGAGCAGTACTTC. The rearrangement uses TRBV5-1 and TRBJ2-7; D is perhaps TRBD1 or TRBD2 (6 bases each). Trimming removed 2 bases from V and 5 bases from J, with 17 bases in between. The CDR3 length is 15 residues. CDR1 is SGHRS and CDR2 is YFSETQ in the germline V gene.

V is TRBV6-2 or TRBV6-3 and J is TRBJ2-5; D is perhaps TRBD1 (6 bases). Trimming shortened V by 6 bases and J by 5 bases, and 13 bases separated the two germline ends. This CDR3 comprises 13 residues. The germline gives CDR1 MNHEY, CDR2 SVGEGT. CDR3 protein: CASRYRVWETQYF. CDR3 sequence (DNA): TGTGCCAGCAGATACAGGGTTTGGGAGACCCAGTACTTC.

This chain uses TRBV5-6 with TRBJ1-2; TRBD1 is a possible D gene (6 bases). V lost 0 bases to trimming and J lost 0 bases, with 12 bases between them. The germline CDR1 and CDR2 sequences are SGHDT and YYEEEE. The CDR3 runs 16 residues. For the CDR3, the DNA is TGTGCCAGCAGCTTGGCCGGTAGGACAGCTAACTATGGCTACACCTTC. Its translation: CASSLAGRTANYGYTF.

The chain carries TRBV7-6 and TRBJ1-3; D perhaps matches TRBD1 (5 bases). Trimming left V 2 bases short and J 2 bases short, with 10 bases between. Germline values: CDR1 SGHVS, CDR2 FNYEAQ. CDR3 size: 15 residues. The CDR3 bases are TGTGCCAGCAGCTTACAGGGTTCGACTGGAAACACCATATATTTT. Translation: CASSLQGSTGNTIYF.

The chain uses TRBV30 and TRBJ1-1; D is uncertain. The germline CDR1 and CDR2 sequences are GTSNPN and SVGIG (reference sequence). The CDR3 runs 12 residues. V lost 7 bases and J 9 bases, leaving 18 bases between the germline ends. CDR3 protein: CAYLLGSGKAFF. The CDR3, as DNA: TGTGCCTACCTCTTGGGGTCAGGAAAAGCTTTCTTT.

The gene calls are TRBV5-4 and TRBJ2-3; 8 bases are shared with TRBD2. The CDR3 length is 16 residues. Germline lookup yields CDR1 SGHNT and CDR2 YYREEE (reference sequence). With 6 bases clipped from V and 5 bases from J, the junction kept 14 bases outside the gene matches. The CDR3 DNA reads TGTGCCAGCACCCAGTGGTCGGCGGGGGGAATAGATACGCAGTATTTT. This gives the protein CASTQWSAGGIDTQYF.

The chain carries TRBV7-3 and TRBJ2-5; 10 bases agree with TRBD2. CDR1 and CDR2 from the germline V gene are SGHTA and FQGTGA. CDR3 length: 16 amino acids. The ends lost 5 bases at V and 2 bases at J; junction bases unmatched: 8. This CDR3 reads CASSPSASGGQETQYF. CDR3 sequence (DNA): TGTGCCAGCAGCCCTAGTGCTAGCGGGGGTCAAGAGACCCAGTACTTC. Using reference TRBV7-3 and TRBJ2-5 for the parts outside the CDR3, the full variable domain is GAGVSQTPSNKVTEKGKYVELRCDPISGHTALYWYRQSLGQGPEFLIYFQGTGAADDSGLPNDRFFAVRPEGSVSTLKIQRTERGDSAVYLCASSPSASGGQETQYFGPGTRLLVL.

The V call is TRBV7-9, the J call TRBJ2-7; D ambiguous. V shed 4 bases and J shed 4 bases, with 8 bases lying between them. CDR3 length equals 12 residues. CDR1 is SEHNR and CDR2 is FQNEAQ in the germline V gene (reference sequence). CDR3 sequence: CASSSDGYEQYF. DNA for the CDR3: TGTGCCAGCAGCTCGGACGGGTACGAGCAGTACTTC.

V and J are TRBV7-2 and TRBJ2-2; D possibly matches TRBD1 or TRBD2 (6 bases each). Between the trimmed V and J ends, which lost 5 bases and 5 bases, there was a span of 21 bases. CDR1 and CDR2 from the germline V gene are SGHTA and FQGNSA. The CDR3 is 17 amino acids. The CDR3 DNA reads as TGTGCCAGCAGCCAAACTGTGGGGGGCTCGGGGACCGGGGAGCTGTTTTTT. This gives the protein CASSQTVGGSGTGELFF.

CDR3 in amino acids: CASSEDRAYQPQHF. The CDR3 DNA sequence: TGTGCCAGCAGTGAAGACAGGGCTTATCAGCCCCAGCATTTT. This rearrangement joins TRBV6-1 to TRBJ1-5, with D perhaps TRBD1 (6 bases). Trimming left V 1 base short and J 5 bases short, with 9 bases between. Germline V lookup: CDR1 MNHNS, CDR2 SASEGT. The CDR3 is made up of 14 amino acids.

V usage is TRBV19 and J usage is TRBJ1-1, with 7 bases that match TRBD1. The CDR3 extends over 12 amino acids. V lost 4 bases, J lost 8 bases, and 4 bases stayed unmatched. Germline-derived CDR1 and CDR2 are LNHDA and SQIVND (reference sequence). CDR3 in amino acids: CASSKQGQEAFF. The CDR3 nucleotides read TGTGCCAGTAGTAAACAGGGGCAAGAAGCTTTCTTT.

The CDR3 sequence is CASSLRSSSGNTIYF. CDR3 DNA: TGTGCCAGCAGTTTACGTTCCTCCTCTGGAAACACCATATATTTT. The chain carries TRBV28 and TRBJ1-3; D is unclear. Trimming removed 2 bases at V and 0 bases at J, with 8 bases between. The length of the CDR3 is 15 residues. The germline gives CDR1 MDHEN, CDR2 SYDVKM.

CDR3 amino acids: CASSSGRTEAFF. The CDR3, as DNA: TGTGCCAGCAGCTCTGGGAGAACTGAAGCTTTCTTT. The chain uses TRBV11-3 and TRBJ1-1; unclear D gene. CDR1 and CDR2 (germline): SGHNT, YENEEA. This CDR3 is built from 12 residues. Trimming left V 4 bases short and J 5 bases short, with 8 bases between.

CDR3 protein: CASSADGNSPLHF. The DNA of the CDR3 is TGTGCCAGCAGCGCGGACGGTAATTCACCCCTCCACTTT. The chain joins TRBV7-3 to TRBJ1-6; unclear D gene. The germline gives CDR1 SGHTA, CDR2 FQGTGA. Trimming stripped 5 bases from V and 6 bases from J, with 8 bases between. This CDR3 is 13 amino acids long.

V usage is TRBV7-8 and J usage is TRBJ2-3, with 10 bases fitting TRBD2. In germline, CDR1 is SGHVS, CDR2 FQNEAQ. V trimming: 5 bases; J trimming: 3 bases; junction bases outside the gene matches: 11. CDR3 length equals 17 residues. CDR3 bases: TGTGCCAGCAGCGCGGGACTAGCGAGACTTCAGACAGATACGCAGTATTTT. Translating it yields CASSAGLARLQTDTQYF. Filled out from reference TRBV7-8 and TRBJ2-3, the complete variable domain reads GAGVSQSPRYKVAKRGQDVALRCDPISGHVSLFWYQQALGQGPEFLTYFQNEAQLDKSGLPSDRFFAERPEGSVSTLKIQRTQQEDSAVYLCASSAGLARLQTDTQYFGPGTRLTVL.

This rearrangement joins TRBV24-1 to TRBJ1-1, with D maybe TRBD1 (5 bases). V was cut by 8 bases and J by 4 bases, with 13 bases left in between. CDR1 KGHDR and CDR2 SFDVKD come from the germline V gene. The CDR3 consists of 13 residues. CDR3 loop: CATMGEFGTEAFF. DNA for the CDR3: TGTGCCACCATGGGGGAATTCGGCACTGAAGCTTTCTTT.

The chain has TRBV25-1 and TRBJ2-1; D remains unclear. The V and J ends lost 5 bases and 5 bases respectively, with 10 bases between them. Germline V gene data show CDR1 as MGHDK and CDR2 as SYGVNS. The CDR3 totals 13 residues. In nucleotides, the CDR3 is TGTGCCAGCAGTTCTACGTACGACAATGAGCAGTTCTTC. This sequence encodes CASSSTYDNEQFF.

The genes are TRBV7-9 and TRBJ2-7, with a possible D match to TRBD1 (6 bases). Germline values: CDR1 SEHNR, CDR2 FQNEAQ (reference sequence). Trimming took off 1 base at V and 8 bases at J, with 12 bases between the two ends. This CDR3 has 13 residues. CDR3: CASSLVGHPQQYF. CDR3 nucleotide sequence: TGTGCCAGCAGCTTAGTGGGACACCCTCAGCAGTACTTC.